This T cell receptor beta chain appears in the sequencing data of a study of early T cells in non-severe SARS-CoV-2 infection. Background on the study: Chains were not paired, and sequencing was done on bulk RNA from unsorted whole blood. Study-wide results and caveats: Comparison of clonotypes with VDJdb favored anti-spike CD8 responses while missing private and CD4 specificities.

This clonotype has a handful of counts. Its antigen is undetermined. Individual cDNA molecules were tagged with unique molecular identifiers. TCRdb reprocessed the 5' RACE reads with MiXCR, giving one entry per CDR3 protein. The table lists about 49,000 distinct CDR3 sequences, approximately 12% of them singletons, with more than 9% in the top ten. Per the germline V gene, CDR1 is LGHNA and CDR2 is YNFKEQ. CDR3 length: 15 residues. V lost 3 bases, J lost 3 bases, and 5 bases stayed unmatched. The origin of this receptor is an adult who was a healthcare worker with PCR-confirmed SARS-CoV-2 infection or an uninfected control (not recorded which). This chain uses TRBV4-2 with TRBJ2-3; 8 bases are a match to TRBD1. Sequencing was performed on whole blood. CDR3 region: CASSQGTGSTDTQYF. CDR3 DNA: TGTGCCAGCAGCCAGGGGACAGGCAGTACAGATACGCAGTATTTT.